This TCR beta chain originates from a study of blood T cell repertoires in COVID-19. About the study: The origin of the acute and convalescent COVID-19 samples was the United States, Italy and Spain. The analysed material was cDNA or gDNA that came from T cells, B-cell-depleted T cells, or PBMCs.

Under the authors' procedure: For nucleated cells, counts were estimated from reference gene primer amplification. Assay used: immunoSEQ multiplex PCR; TCRdb lists only in-frame clones, some missing. The V and J calls and clone size come from that table; D and trimming were worked out from the DNA. The table includes 120,000 or so clones, about 91% detected once. The sequence was obtained from a woman between 50 and 59 years old with active or convalescent COVID-19. The sample comprised peripheral blood.

The CDR3 DNA reads as TGTGCCACCAGCGCCGGGACAGGGTATGGCTACACCTTC. Translated: CATSAGTGYGYTF. The chain carries TRBV24-1 and TRBJ1-2; 9 bases align to TRBD1. The CDR3 length is 13 residues. Germline CDR1 KGHDR, CDR2 SFDVKD. The J segment lost 5 bases and the V segment lost 7 bases, leaving 4 bases of the junction unmatched.